A single sample gave rise to the 19 T cell receptor beta chains below, sequenced in a study of blood T cell repertoires in COVID-19 (dated by TCRdb to the early 2020s). Library preparation used the immunoSEQ multiplex PCR assay. TCRdb limited this immuneACCESS table to in-frame rearrangements with V and J called. A share of clones is missing; checked studies link under half to unresolved V genes, and the rest is unexplained. The sample profile shows approximately 140,000 clones; roughly 84% of them were found once. The biggest ten clones account for roughly 5.7% of the sample. The sample comprised PBMCs or T cells enriched from blood (not recorded which). Receptors originate from a woman in her fifties or sixties who had been exposed to COVID-19.

This chain joins TRBV18 and TRBJ1-5; D not certain. Trimming removed 6 bases from V and 4 bases from J, with 16 bases in between. Germline values: CDR1 KGHSH, CDR2 LQKENI. There are 15 residues in the CDR3. The CDR3 nucleotides read TGTGCCAGCTCCATAAAGGCGGCAGCTAATCAGCCCCAGCATTTT. Translated: CASSIKAAANQPQHF.

This chain joins TRBV2 and TRBJ2-1; 12 bases align to TRBD2. The V gene end was trimmed by 4 bases and the J gene end by 9 bases; junction bases not matched to a gene: 7. The V gene's germline CDR1 is SNHLY and CDR2 FYNNEI. The CDR3 extends over 15 amino acids. CDR3 DNA sequence: TGTGCCAGCAGTGCCGAGACTAGCGGGAGAGGTGAGCAGTTCTTC. Translated: CASSAETSGRGEQFF.

The chain couples TRBV6-6 to TRBJ1-2, with a tentative D call TRBD1 (5 bases). The CDR3 loop spans 13 amino acids. Germline V gene sequence: CDR1 MNHNY, CDR2 SVGAGI (reference sequence). V was cut by 5 bases and J by 4 bases, with 11 bases left in between. CDR3 in amino acids: CASSPGGGYGYTF. The CDR3, as DNA: TGTGCCAGCAGTCCCGGGGGGGGCTATGGCTACACCTTC.

The chain employs TRBV27 and TRBJ2-7; possibly TRBD1 for D (6 bases). The length of the CDR3 is 13 residues. The germline gives CDR1 MNHEY, CDR2 SMNVEV (reference sequence). Deletions cut 4 bases from V and 2 bases from J, with 9 bases between. CDR3 sequence: CASSYRATYEQYF. In nucleotides, the CDR3 is TGTGCCAGCAGTTACAGGGCAACCTACGAGCAGTACTTC.

The rearrangement uses TRBV5-6 and TRBJ1-3, with TRBD1 matching 9 bases. The germline gives CDR1 SGHDT, CDR2 YYEEEE. The CDR3 length is 16 residues. Germline trimming cut 2 bases from V and 2 bases from J; bases unmatched to any gene: 5. This CDR3 reads CASSFGQGLTGNTIYF. Written as DNA, the CDR3 is TGTGCCAGCAGCTTCGGACAGGGGTTAACTGGAAACACCATATATTTT.

The rearrangement joins TRBV3-1 (or the pseudogene TRBV3-2) to TRBJ2-1, with a weak D call TRBD2 (7 bases). CDR1 and CDR2 (germline): LGHDT, YNNKEL (reference sequence). Trimming removed 1 base at V and 5 bases at J, with 12 bases between. The length of the CDR3 is 15 residues. CDR3 region: CASSQGGGGNNEQFF. The CDR3 nucleotides are TGTGCCAGCAGCCAAGGGGGCGGGGGCAACAATGAGCAGTTCTTC.

The rearrangement links TRBV7-2 to TRBJ2-2, with D tentatively TRBD2 (5 bases). CDR1 is SGHTA and CDR2 is FQGNSA in the germline V gene. This CDR3 contains 15 residues. Trimming took off 7 bases at V and 3 bases at J, with 15 bases between the two ends. The CDR3 protein is CASTLRRSHTGELFF. The CDR3 DNA follows: TGTGCCAGCACCCTCAGGAGGAGCCACACCGGGGAGCTGTTTTTT.

The V and J genes are TRBV11-2 and TRBJ1-1; possibly TRBD1 for D (6 bases). Trimming took 3 bases from V and 5 from J, leaving 13 bases between them. Germline CDR1 reads SGHAT; CDR2 reads FQNNGV. This CDR3 contains 14 residues. The CDR3 is CASSLPTGSTEAFF. CDR3 nucleotides: TGTGCCAGCAGCTTGCCAACAGGGTCGACTGAAGCTTTCTTT. The full variable domain, in which reference TRBV11-2 and TRBJ1-1 provide the parts outside the CDR3, is EAGVAQSPRYKIIEKRQSVAFWCNPISGHATLYWYQQILGQGPKLLIQFQNNGVVDDSQLPKDRFSAERLKGVDSTLKIQPAKLEDSAVYLCASSLPTGSTEAFFGQGTRLTVV.

The V gene is TRBV6-2 or TRBV6-3, the J gene TRBJ1-4; weak D call: TRBD1 (5 bases). From germline, CDR1 is MNHEY and CDR2 SVGEGT. V dropped 1 base and J dropped 8 bases, with 14 bases sitting between them. The CDR3 totals 15 residues. The CDR3 region has the DNA TGTGCCAGCAGTTACTACGGGGGAAGGGAAGAAAAACTGTTTTTT. It is translated as CASSYYGGREEKLFF.

The CDR3 region has the DNA TGTGCCAGCAGACCCCAGGACAGGGACGAGCAGTACTTC. It codes for CASRPQDRDEQYF. The V call is TRBV6-5, the J call TRBJ2-7; 8 bases fit TRBD1. Trimming cost V 6 bases and J 5 bases; bases outside gene matches: 6. Germline assignment: CDR1 MNHEY and CDR2 SVGAGI. The CDR3 consists of 13 residues.

This chain links TRBV5-4 with TRBJ2-1; D unresolved. This CDR3 contains 13 residues. Trimming stripped 1 base from V and 6 bases from J, with 8 bases between. Germline loops: CDR1 SGHNT, CDR2 YYREEE (reference sequence). CDR3 in amino acids: CASSLTGFNEQFF. CDR3 nucleotides: TGTGCCAGCAGCTTGACTGGTTTCAATGAGCAGTTCTTC.

The chain couples TRBV11-2 to TRBJ1-1, with D maybe TRBD1 (6 bases). V lost 5 bases to trimming and J lost 0 bases, with 13 bases between them. The germline CDR1 and CDR2 sequences are SGHAT and FQNNGV. There are 15 residues in the CDR3. CDR3 nucleotides: TGTGCCAGCAGCACCCTGACAGGCATGAACACTGAAGCTTTCTTT. The encoded protein is CASSTLTGMNTEAFF.

The V and J genes are TRBV18 and TRBJ2-2, with 8 bases fitting TRBD2. This CDR3 comprises 15 residues. Trimming cost V 3 bases and J 4 bases; bases outside gene matches: 4. The germline V gene has CDR1 KGHSH and CDR2 LQKENI. In nucleotides, the CDR3 is TGTGCCAGCTCACCCCGTCGGGGGGGCACCGGGGAGCTGTTTTTT. Protein product: CASSPRRGGTGELFF. Drawing the rest from reference TRBV18 and TRBJ2-2, the complete variable domain is NAGVMQNPRHLVRRRGQEARLRCSPMKGHSHVYWYRQLPEEGLKFMVYLQKENIIDESGMPKERFSAEFPKEGPSILRIQQVVRGDSAAYFCASSPRRGGTGELFFGEGSRLTVL.

V and J are TRBV4-3 and TRBJ2-7, with 12 bases identical to TRBD2. J gave up 4 bases and V 0 bases, and 4 bases lay outside the gene matches. This CDR3 comprises 16 residues. Germline V gene sequence: CDR1 LGHNA, CDR2 YSLEER. CDR3 bases: TGCGCCAGCAGCCAAGATCCTCTAGCGGGAGGGTACGAGCAGTACTTC. Its protein product is CASSQDPLAGGYEQYF.

The rearrangement uses TRBV27 and TRBJ1-5, with 7 bases matching TRBD1. V lost 7 bases, J lost 4 bases, and 10 bases stayed unmatched. The CDR3 has 15 residues. Germline assignment: CDR1 MNHEY and CDR2 SMNVEV (reference sequence). CDR3 sequence reads: CASTLPRGRNQPQHF. The DNA for the CDR3 is TGTGCCAGCACCTTACCAAGGGGGCGGAATCAGCCCCAGCATTTT.

This clone has a handful of counts. The rearrangement joins TRBV5-3 to TRBJ1-1; D is unresolved. TRBV5-3 is filed as an ORF, its function uncertain. V was shortened by 2 bases and J by 0 bases, with 5 bases between the two germline ends. The CDR3 is 13 amino acids. The CDR3 DNA reads TGTGCCAGAAGCTTCAGGATGAACACTGAAGCTTTCTTT. Translating gives CARSFRMNTEAFF.

This clone showed up just once. The gene calls are TRBV24-1 and TRBJ1-1, with 7 bases lining up with TRBD1. Germline V gene sequence: CDR1 KGHDR, CDR2 SFDVKD. The CDR3 totals 14 residues. Germline trimming cut 11 bases from V and 2 bases from J; bases unmatched to any gene: 10. CDR3 loop: CANKRGTANTEAFF. CDR3 nucleotide sequence: TGTGCCAACAAGCGAGGGACAGCCAACACTGAAGCTTTCTTT.

The chain recombines TRBV11-1 with TRBJ2-1; the D is unclear. This CDR3 has 13 residues. Trimming shortened V by 1 base and J by 10 bases, and 11 bases separated the two germline ends. Germline V gene data show CDR1 as SGHAT and CDR2 as FQDESV (reference sequence). CDR3 DNA sequence: TGTGCCAGCAGCTTAGAGAGGCAGACGGAGCAGTTCTTC. Protein product: CASSLERQTEQFF.

The V gene is TRBV7-2, the J gene TRBJ2-2; 11 nucleotides agree with TRBD2. The junction had 12 bases not matched to a gene; V was cut back by 2 bases and J by 4 bases. Germline lookup yields CDR1 SGHTA and CDR2 FQGNSA. This CDR3 comprises 19 residues. The CDR3 spells CASSLRVAGGPGATGELFF. The DNA of the CDR3 is TGTGCCAGCAGCTTACGGGTAGCGGGAGGGCCTGGTGCCACCGGGGAGCTGTTTTTT.